The entry below describes one TCR beta chain. Its target is unknown. Using its own MiXCR run on the PCR reads, TCRdb lists one record per CDR3 protein. The sample records roughly 100,000 distinct CDR3 sequences, around 37% being singletons. This sample is part of a study of molecular identifiers for immune sequencing clone quantification. General observations from the study: Jurkat TCR RNA spiked in from one cell (amid about a million naive cells) was reportedly detectable.

The CDR3 sequence is 13 residues long. V lost 0 bases and J lost 1, with 7 bases in between. Per the germline V gene, CDR1 is DFQATT and CDR2 is SNEGSKA (reference sequence). This rearrangement joins TRBV20-1 to TRBJ2-7; D is uncertain. The specimen sequenced was naive CD8+ T cells from blood, with Jurkat cell RNA spiked in. The subset is: FACS-sorted CD8+CD4-CCR7+CD45RA+ naive T cells. The TCR sequence derives from a human donor in good health. Some libraries in this study had Jurkat cell RNA spiked in. The CDR3 nucleotides read TGCAGTGCTAGAGATAAAGGTTCCTACGAGCAGTACTTC. Its translation: CSARDKGSYEQYF.